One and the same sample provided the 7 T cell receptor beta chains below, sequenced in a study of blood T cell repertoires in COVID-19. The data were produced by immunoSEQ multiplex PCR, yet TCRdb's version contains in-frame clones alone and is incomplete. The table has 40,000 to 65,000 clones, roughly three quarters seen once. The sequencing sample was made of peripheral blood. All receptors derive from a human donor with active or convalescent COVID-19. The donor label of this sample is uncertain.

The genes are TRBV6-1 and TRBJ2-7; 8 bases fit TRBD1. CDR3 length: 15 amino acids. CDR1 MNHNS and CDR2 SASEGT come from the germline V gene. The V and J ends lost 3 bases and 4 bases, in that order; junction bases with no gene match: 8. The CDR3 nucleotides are TGTGCCAGCAGTGAGACAGGGGCCCCTTTGTACGAGCAGTACTTC. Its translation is CASSETGAPLYEQYF.

The CDR3 loop reads CASSRGQGGIDEQFF. CDR3 bases: TGTGCCAGCAGCCGCGGACAGGGGGGGATTGATGAGCAGTTCTTC. The V and J genes are TRBV6-4 and TRBJ2-1, with 10 nucleotides matching TRBD1. The length of the CDR3 is 15 residues. Germline CDR1 is MRHNA and CDR2 is SNTAGT. V dropped 6 bases and J dropped 8; count of bases not matched to a gene: 10.

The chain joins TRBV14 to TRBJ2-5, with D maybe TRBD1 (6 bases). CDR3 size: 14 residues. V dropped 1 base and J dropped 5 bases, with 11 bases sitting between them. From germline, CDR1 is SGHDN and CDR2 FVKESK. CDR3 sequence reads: CASSQVGRGETQYF. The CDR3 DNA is TGTGCCAGCAGCCAAGTTGGCAGGGGTGAGACCCAGTACTTC.

CDR3: CASSLFQKQFF. In DNA, the CDR3 is TGTGCCAGCAGTTTATTCCAGAAGCAGTTCTTC. This chain links TRBV12-3 or TRBV12-4 with TRBJ2-1; D unresolved. Trimming took off 2 bases at V and 11 bases at J, with 7 bases between the two ends. This CDR3 contains 11 residues.

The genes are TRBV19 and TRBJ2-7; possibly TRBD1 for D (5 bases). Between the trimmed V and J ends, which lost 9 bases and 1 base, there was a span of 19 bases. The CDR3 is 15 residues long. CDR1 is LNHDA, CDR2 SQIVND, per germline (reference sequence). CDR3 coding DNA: TGTGCCAGCGCGGAAGGGGCAGTGGCGTCCTACGAGCAGTACTTC. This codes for CASAEGAVASYEQYF.

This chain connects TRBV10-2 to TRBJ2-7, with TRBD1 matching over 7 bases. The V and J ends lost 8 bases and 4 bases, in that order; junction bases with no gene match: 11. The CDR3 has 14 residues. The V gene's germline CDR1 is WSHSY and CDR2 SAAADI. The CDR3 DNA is TGCGCCAGCTCCCGACAGGGCGGGTCGTACGAGCAGTACTTC. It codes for CASSRQGGSYEQYF.

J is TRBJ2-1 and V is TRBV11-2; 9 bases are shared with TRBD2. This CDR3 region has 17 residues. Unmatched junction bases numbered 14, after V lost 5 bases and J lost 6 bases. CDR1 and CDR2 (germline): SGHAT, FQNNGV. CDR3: CASSPHSGTSRSNEQFF. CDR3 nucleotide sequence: TGTGCCAGCAGCCCCCACTCCGGGACTAGCAGATCCAATGAGCAGTTCTTC.